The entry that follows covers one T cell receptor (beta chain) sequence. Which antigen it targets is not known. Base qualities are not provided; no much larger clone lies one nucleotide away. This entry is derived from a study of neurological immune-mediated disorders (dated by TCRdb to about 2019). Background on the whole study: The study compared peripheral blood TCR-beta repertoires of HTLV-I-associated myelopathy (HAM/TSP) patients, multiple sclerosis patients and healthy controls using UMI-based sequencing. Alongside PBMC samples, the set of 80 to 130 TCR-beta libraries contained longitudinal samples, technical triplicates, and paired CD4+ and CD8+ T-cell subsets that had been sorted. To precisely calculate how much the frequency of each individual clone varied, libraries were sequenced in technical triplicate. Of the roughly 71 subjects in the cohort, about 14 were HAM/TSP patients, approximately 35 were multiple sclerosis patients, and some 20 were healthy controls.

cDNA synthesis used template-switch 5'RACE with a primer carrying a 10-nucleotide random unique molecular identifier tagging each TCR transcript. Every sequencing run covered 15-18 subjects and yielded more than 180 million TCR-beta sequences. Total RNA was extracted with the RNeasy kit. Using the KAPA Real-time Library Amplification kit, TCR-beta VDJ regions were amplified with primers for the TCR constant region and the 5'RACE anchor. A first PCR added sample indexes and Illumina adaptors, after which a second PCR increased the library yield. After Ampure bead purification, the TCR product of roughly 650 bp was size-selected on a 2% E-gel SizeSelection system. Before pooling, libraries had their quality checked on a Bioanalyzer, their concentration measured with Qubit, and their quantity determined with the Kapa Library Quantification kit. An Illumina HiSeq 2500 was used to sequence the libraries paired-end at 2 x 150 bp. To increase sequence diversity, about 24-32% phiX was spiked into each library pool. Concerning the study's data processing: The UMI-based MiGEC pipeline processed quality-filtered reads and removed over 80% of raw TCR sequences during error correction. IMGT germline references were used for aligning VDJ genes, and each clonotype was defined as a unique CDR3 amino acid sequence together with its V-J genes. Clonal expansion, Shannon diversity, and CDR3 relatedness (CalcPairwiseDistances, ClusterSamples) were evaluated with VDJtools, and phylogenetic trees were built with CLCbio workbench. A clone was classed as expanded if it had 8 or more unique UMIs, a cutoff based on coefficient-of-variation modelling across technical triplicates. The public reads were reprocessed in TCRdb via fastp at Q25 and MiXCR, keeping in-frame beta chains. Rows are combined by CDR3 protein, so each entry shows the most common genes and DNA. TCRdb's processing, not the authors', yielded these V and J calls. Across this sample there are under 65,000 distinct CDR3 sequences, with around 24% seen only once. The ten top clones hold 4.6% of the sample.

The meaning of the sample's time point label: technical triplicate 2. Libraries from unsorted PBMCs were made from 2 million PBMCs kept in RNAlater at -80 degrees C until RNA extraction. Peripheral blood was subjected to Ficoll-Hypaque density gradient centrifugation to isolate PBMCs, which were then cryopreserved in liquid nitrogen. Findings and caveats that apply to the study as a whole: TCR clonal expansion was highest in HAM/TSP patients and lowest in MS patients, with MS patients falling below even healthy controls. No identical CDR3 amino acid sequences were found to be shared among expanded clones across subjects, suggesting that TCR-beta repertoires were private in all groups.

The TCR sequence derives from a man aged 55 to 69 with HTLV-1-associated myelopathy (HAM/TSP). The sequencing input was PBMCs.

The CDR3 protein sequence reads: CASSQERTGNGEQFF. The DNA sequence follows: TGCGCCAGCAGCCAAGAGAGGACAGGGAACGGTGAGCAGTTCTTC. The sequence links TRBV4-1 to TRBJ2-1; TRBD1 matches 8 bases in the middle. The CDR3 goes from the cysteine to the phenylalanine over 15 residues. Kept here is only the CDR3 DNA, which spans 45 bases and is read in frame from base 1. The CDR1 and CDR2 encoded by the germline V gene are MGHRA and YSYEKL. V loses 0 bases at its end and J loses 9 bases; junction bases beyond the gene matches: 7.